This T cell receptor (beta chain) was captured in a study of blood T cell repertoires in COVID-19. Study background: Material from acute and convalescent COVID-19 was sourced from the United States, Italy and Spain. Nucleic acid was either cDNA or gDNA, and it came from T cells, B-cell-depleted T cells, or PBMCs.

This CDR3 is 13 amino acids long. Trimming took 5 bases from V and 3 from J, leaving 7 bases between them. Germline loops: CDR1 SGHNT, CDR2 YENEEA. In the authors' workflow: Reference gene primer amplification gave nucleated cell count estimates. Here immunoSEQ multiplex PCR was the method, and the copy in TCRdb shows in-frame clones only, minus some. Clone size and the V and J calls come from that table; the DNA yielded D and trimming. The sample carries about 220,000 clones, about 85% recorded once. This chain links TRBV11-3 with TRBJ2-2; maybe TRBD2 (6 bases). Sequencing was performed on peripheral blood. This receptor was taken from a man between 25 and 39 years old with active or convalescent COVID-19. The CDR3 region is CASSGDYTGELFF. In DNA, the CDR3 is TGTGCCAGCAGCGGGGACTACACCGGGGAGCTGTTTTTT.